This entry is about one T cell receptor (beta chain). Its antigen is currently unknown. The repertoire was sequenced with immunoSEQ multiplex PCR; TCRdb's copy has only in-frame clones and lacks some. The repertoire holds some 60,000 clones, roughly nine tenths seen once, with 3.8% in the top ten. This CDR3 comprises 14 residues. Germline V gives CDR1 MNHEY, CDR2 SMNVEV (reference sequence). The V gene lost 6 bases and the J gene lost 3 bases, with 15 bases spanning the gap. The data belong to a study of OX40 agonist ivuxolimab in advanced cancers. Study details: While on treatment, patients had intravenous ivuxolimab at 0.01 to 10 mg/kg every 2 weeks.

Findings and limits, study-wide: Also showing low normalized T-cell clonal expansion were some of the nonresponders. Blood T cells, both CD4+ and CD8+, expanded clonally by week 6 at 0.1 to 3.0 mg/kg.

At baseline, cycle 4 day 1, and cycle 7 day 1, blood was sampled. The sequence derives from an adult with an advanced solid tumor such as melanoma, head and neck, liver or kidney cancer. The V and J genes are TRBV27 and TRBJ2-7, with a tentative D call TRBD1 (6 bases). Sequencing was performed on CD4+ or CD8+ T cells sorted from blood, taken in a trial of the OX40 agonist ivuxolimab. Here the CDR3 reads CASRDTGLSYEQYF. In DNA, the CDR3 is TGTGCCAGCAGGGATACAGGGTTAAGCTACGAGCAGTACTTC.